This TCR beta chain comes out of a study of cytomegalovirus exposure and HLA in healthy donors. J gave up 9 bases and V 3 bases, and 4 bases lay outside the gene matches. The CDR3 has 12 residues. Germline V gives CDR1 GTSNPN, CDR2 SVGIG (reference sequence). Every donor was a healthy person donating bone marrow. Study-wide points: Later analysis showed most CMV-associated TCR beta chains appearing HLA-restricted. A later analysis reportedly identified an Asian-associated ancestry cluster as carrying fewer N-insertions than the approximately 730-donor mean.

Concerning this clone itself: As yet, its antigen is unknown.

Primers included in the PCR were 60 Vbeta and 13 Jbeta primers. Libraries were prepared by immunoSEQ multiplex PCR; TCRdb keeps only in-frame clonotypes and omits some of them. In the table there are 150,000 to 200,000 clones, roughly 80% of which are singletons. The sample comprised PBMCs. This clonotype was sampled from a boy under 18 in good health and CMV-seronegative. This chain uses TRBV30 with TRBJ2-4; 8 positions agree with TRBD1. The CDR3 region is CAWSHDRGIQYF. DNA for the CDR3: TGTGCCTGGAGCCATGACAGGGGCATTCAGTACTTC.